These T cell receptor beta chains were read from a single sample in a study of cytotoxic CD8 clonotypes in ibrutinib-treated CLL. Profiling relied on immunoSEQ multiplex PCR, and the TCRdb table lists in-frame clones only, not all of them. The table shows 200,000 or so clones, with nearly 80% occurring only once. The material was PBMCs, obtained after 12 months of ibrutinib treatment. These receptors originate from a human donor with chronic lymphocytic leukemia. The CDR3 runs from the conserved cysteine through the conserved F or W. The D gene is left open where the match is weak. A row's size may be missing; if present it is once, few, many or a size class.

V gene	clone size	D gene	J gene	CDR3 DNA	CDR3 protein
TRBV9	.	.	TRBJ1-4	TGTGCCAGCAGCCTTCCGGGAACTAATGAAAAACTGTTTTTT	CASSLPGTNEKLFF
TRBV18	once	TRBD2	TRBJ2-7	TGTGCCAGCTCATCCTCCTCTCTACTAGCGGGAGGGTCCTACGAGCAGTACTTC	CASSSSSLLAGGSYEQYF
TRBV10-3	.	.	TRBJ1-1	TGTGCCATCGGACCACAAAACACTGAAGCTTTCTTT	CAIGPQNTEAFF
TRBV4-2	.	.	TRBJ1-4	TGTGCCAGCAGCCAAGATGGGAGTGCAACTAATGAAAAACTGTTTTTT	CASSQDGSATNEKLFF
TRBV4-1	.	.	TRBJ2-5	TGCGCCAGCAGCCAAGAACCCTCCCAAGAGACCCAGTACTTC	CASSQEPSQETQYF
TRBV12-5	.	TRBD2	TRBJ2-1	TGTGCTAGTGGTTTGGTTTTCGCGGGAGGGCCGGATGAGCAGTTCTTC	CASGLVFAGGPDEQFF
TRBV6-6	.	.	TRBJ2-1	TGTGCCAGCAGACCGGGGACATCGCCCTACAATGAGCAGTTCTTC	CASRPGTSPYNEQFF
TRBV28	few	.	TRBJ2-5	TGTGCCAGCAGTCCCAGACTAAAAGTCGGGGAGACCCAGTACTTC	CASSPRLKVGETQYF
TRBV5-1	.	TRBD1	TRBJ1-1	TGCGCCAGCAGCTTATCACAGGGGGTAACTGAAGCTTTCTTT	CASSLSQGVTEAFF
TRBV19	.	TRBD1	TRBJ2-1	TGTGCCAGTAGCCCATTGACAGGGGCCCTTGTCAATGAGCAGTTCTTC	CASSPLTGALVNEQFF
TRBV4-1	.	.	TRBJ2-3	TGCGCCAGCAGCCCGGCCGGGACTTCCACAGATACGCAGTATTTT	CASSPAGTSTDTQYF
TRBV11-2	.	.	TRBJ2-7	TGTGCCAGCAGCTTAGATCGGGGTCGCGAGCAGTACTTC	CASSLDRGREQYF
TRBV7-2	.	.	TRBJ2-3	TGTGCCAGCAGTAATTTGTATTTT	CASSNLYF
TRBV5-1	.	TRBD1	TRBJ1-5	TGCGCCAGCAGCTTGACAGGGGATAGCAATCAGCCCCAGCATTTT	CASSLTGDSNQPQHF
TRBV28	.	TRBD2	TRBJ2-1	TGTGCCAGCAGCCAAGGGCCCTGGCAGGGCCGGACTAGCGGGAGGGCAAGATCAAATGAGCAGTTCTTC	CASSQGPWQGRTSGRARSNEQFF
TRBV30	.	.	TRBJ2-1	TGTGCCTGGGGGGCGGGACATTCCCACAATGAGCAGTTCTTC	CAWGAGHSHNEQFF
TRBV5-4	.	TRBD1	TRBJ2-2	TGTGCCAGCAGCTTGGGGTCGCCAGGGGGCCTTGGGACCACCGGGGAGCTGTTTTTT	CASSLGSPGGLGTTGELFF
TRBV5-1	.	TRBD2	TRBJ2-5	TGCGCCAGCAGCAGCCACAGCGGGGGGGTTGGGCAGACCCAGTACTTC	CASSSHSGGVGQTQYF
TRBV11-2	.	TRBD1	TRBJ2-2	TGTGCCAGCAACCCTGCAGGGGGCGGGGAGCTGTTTTTT	CASNPAGGGELFF
TRBV5-4	.	TRBD1	TRBJ2-6	TGTGCCAGCAGCGAGTACAGGGGGCCTGGGGCCAACGTCCTGACTTTC	CASSEYRGPGANVLTF
TRBV18	.	TRBD1	TRBJ2-1	TGTGCCAGCTCACCACCCGGGACAGGGGGGGTCAATGAGCAGTTCTTC	CASSPPGTGGVNEQFF
TRBV14	.	.	TRBJ1-2	TGTGCCAGCAGCCCTCAGCTAGGGGCCCGCACTAACTATGGCTACACCTTC	CASSPQLGARTNYGYTF
TRBV5-1	.	TRBD2	TRBJ2-3	TGCGCCAGCAGCTTGACGGTAGCGGGGGGCCTCAGCACAGATACGCAGTATTTT	CASSLTVAGGLSTDTQYF
TRBV11-3	once	.	TRBJ2-3	TGTGCCAGCAGCCTACGGACAGCCACAGATACGCAGTATTTT	CASSLRTATDTQYF
TRBV28	.	.	TRBJ1-5	TGTGCCAGCAGCCAACAGGGCCAGCCCCAGCATTTT	CASSQQGQPQHF